Given below is one T cell receptor (beta chain) in context. The CDR3 runs to 15 residues. Germline CDR1 is MGHRA and CDR2 is YSYEKL. V shed 3 bases and J 4 bases; nucleotides not matched to a gene: 5. Per the original data handling: Estimated nucleated cell counts came from reference gene primer amplification. TCRdb's table, derived via immunoSEQ multiplex PCR, lists solely in-frame clones and lacks some. That table is the source of V, J and clone size, and D and trimming were worked out from the DNA. This sample carries about 78,000 clones, roughly nine tenths of them seen once, and the ten largest clones take about 5%. This entry belongs to a study of blood T cell repertoires in COVID-19. Study at large: Samples representing acute and convalescent COVID-19 were sourced from the United States, Italy and Spain.

The V and J genes are TRBV4-1 and TRBJ2-1; TRBD1 aligns across 8 bases. The sample was peripheral blood. The receptor's source is a man over 45 with active or convalescent COVID-19. The chain's CDR3 is CASSQSWDRYNEQFF. Here the CDR3 DNA reads TGCGCCAGCAGCCAGTCTTGGGACAGGTACAATGAGCAGTTCTTC.